This entry concerns a single TCR beta chain. Germline is not matched at one junction end, which may reflect a read error. These data are taken from a study of blood T cell repertoires in COVID-19. Assay: immunoSEQ multiplex PCR; the TCRdb copy retains only in-frame clones and omits some. Of fewer than 250,000 clones listed, under 80% are singletons. The germline CDR1 and CDR2 sequences are LNHDA and SQIVND (reference sequence). The CDR3 totals 16 residues. Sequencing input: peripheral blood. The rearrangement joins TRBV19 to TRBJ2-2, with D possibly TRBD2 on 5 matching bases. This TCR derives from a woman aged 50 to 60 with acute or convalescent COVID-19. CDR3 region: CASSILLASPTGELLF. The CDR3 bases are TGTGCCAGTAGTATTCTACTGGCTAGTCCCACCGGGGAGCTGCTTTTT.